These 26 T cell receptor beta chains were all obtained from the same sample, sequenced in a study of blood T cell repertoires in COVID-19. TCRdb's copy holds only in-frame clones and misses some; the assay was immunoSEQ multiplex PCR. This sample has approximately 170,000 clones, with about 85% found just once. The sequenced sample consisted of peripheral blood. The receptors were sampled from a man older than 75 with COVID-19, enrolled during active disease.

V gene TRBV2 combines with J gene TRBJ1-2; D might be TRBD1 (6 bases). With 8 bases removed from V and 3 bases from J, the gap between germline ends came to 19 bases. Germline values: CDR1 SNHLY, CDR2 FYNNEI. CDR3 length: 15 residues. CDR3: CASRNHRDTDYGYTF. The DNA of the CDR3 is TGTGCCAGCCGTAACCACCGGGACACCGACTATGGCTACACCTTC.

The chain carries TRBV11-3 and TRBJ2-2; D is ambiguous. The CDR3 has 13 residues. The germline CDR1 and CDR2 sequences are SGHNT and YENEEA. Trimming took off 0 bases at V and 9 bases at J, with 8 bases between the two ends. The CDR3 is CASSLEQTRELFF. DNA for the CDR3: TGTGCCAGCAGCTTAGAACAGACCCGGGAGCTGTTTTTT.

This clone was seen more than once but under ten times. This chain links TRBV4-2 with TRBJ2-7; 8 bases are shared with TRBD2. Germline V gene data show CDR1 as LGHNA and CDR2 as YNFKEQ. After removal of 3 bases from V and 2 bases from J, the junction contained 9 bases not matched to a gene. The CDR3 has 16 amino acids. The CDR3 protein is CASSHLIAGSPYEQYF. The CDR3, as DNA: TGTGCCAGCAGCCACCTAATAGCGGGGAGTCCCTACGAGCAGTACTTC.

V gene TRBV5-1 combines with J gene TRBJ2-3; 10 nucleotides line up with TRBD1. This CDR3 region has 16 residues. Losses at the gene ends were 0 bases for V and 4 bases for J; bases not matched to a gene: 5. Germline CDR1 and CDR2: SGHRS and YFSETQ. The DNA for the CDR3 is TGCGCCAGCAGCTTGGCCGACAGGGGGCGGGCAGATACGCAGTATTTT. It is translated as CASSLADRGRADTQYF.

The chain employs TRBV7-3 and TRBJ2-1; TRBD2 agrees at 12 bases. V lost 5 bases to trimming and J lost 7 bases; unmatched junction nucleotides: 6. CDR3 size: 15 residues. Germline V lookup: CDR1 SGHTA, CDR2 FQGTGA. The DNA of the CDR3 is TGTGCCAGCAGCCCGCTAGCGGGGGGGCGAAATGAGCAGTTCTTC. Protein: CASSPLAGGRNEQFF.

The chain employs TRBV27 and TRBJ1-2; D is undetermined. V lost 4 bases and J lost 1, with 7 bases in between. This CDR3 is 13 amino acids long. Per germline, CDR1 MNHEY and CDR2 SMNVEV (reference sequence). The CDR3 here is CASSSHSNYGYTF. Here the CDR3 DNA reads TGTGCCAGCAGTTCCCACAGTAACTATGGCTACACCTTC.

The J gene is TRBJ1-6, the V gene TRBV6-5; 10 bases fit TRBD1. Germline loops: CDR1 MNHEY, CDR2 SVGAGI. CDR3 size: 13 residues. V lost 8 bases to trimming and J lost 10 bases; unmatched junction nucleotides: 5. CDR3 nucleotides: TGTGCCAGCGAGGACAGGGGGAACTCACCCCTCCACTTT. Translation: CASEDRGNSPLHF.

The chain couples TRBV7-2 to TRBJ1-2, with 7 bases that match TRBD1. The CDR3 loop spans 15 amino acids. Trimming took 2 bases from V and 7 from J; bases not matched to a gene: 10. Germline V gene lookup returns CDR1 SGHTA and CDR2 FQGNSA. The CDR3 spells CASSLLLQGLGGYTF. The CDR3 nucleotides are TGTGCCAGCAGCTTACTTCTACAGGGGTTGGGTGGCTACACCTTC.

The CDR3 sequence: CSAEDRDGYTF. CDR3 coding DNA: TGCAGTGCTGAAGACAGGGATGGCTACACCTTC. This chain uses TRBV20-1 with TRBJ1-2, with 7 bases identical to TRBD1. The germline V gene encodes CDR1 DFQATT and CDR2 SNEGSKA (reference sequence). Trimming at V came to 5 bases and at J to 6 bases, leaving 3 bases not matched to a gene. The CDR3 contains 11 residues.

Here the CDR3 DNA reads TGTGCCAGCTCACAGAGGGGGCTGGGCACTGAAGCTTTCTTT. Translated, it gives CASSQRGLGTEAFF. This rearrangement joins TRBV18 to TRBJ1-1, with 7 nucleotides matching TRBD1. There are 14 residues in the CDR3. Germline V gives CDR1 KGHSH, CDR2 LQKENI. V gave up 4 bases and J gave up 4 bases; unmatched junction bases: 6.

The chain carries TRBV29-1 and TRBJ2-2, with a tentative D call TRBD1 (5 bases). The CDR3 has 12 residues. CDR1 and CDR2 (germline): SQVTM, ANQGSEA. V gave up 8 bases and J gave up 1 base, with 8 bases separating them. The CDR3 DNA follows: TGCAGCTCACAGGAGAACACCGGGGAGCTGTTTTTT. This sequence encodes CSSQENTGELFF.

This chain links TRBV6-6 with TRBJ1-5, with D maybe TRBD1 (6 bases). This CDR3 contains 15 residues. Trimming took 4 bases from V and 4 from J, leaving 14 bases between them. Germline V gives CDR1 MNHNY, CDR2 SVGAGI (reference sequence). The CDR3 DNA follows: TGTGCCAGCAGTTTCCCGGGGACAAGTAATCAGCCCCAGCATTTT. Encoded protein: CASSFPGTSNQPQHF.

This clone has just a few counts. Written as DNA, the CDR3 is TGTGCCAGCAGCCCAGGGTCGTCGGATCAGCCCCAGCATTTT. Its protein is CASSPGSSDQPQHF. V gene TRBV6-5 combines with J gene TRBJ1-5; tentative D call: TRBD1 (5 bases). V was trimmed by 6 bases and J by 5 bases, leaving 14 bases between them. From germline, CDR1 is MNHEY and CDR2 SVGAGI. The CDR3 contains 14 residues.

The gene calls are TRBV27 and TRBJ1-1; D unclear. Germline CDR1 is MNHEY and CDR2 is SMNVEV (reference sequence). V gave up 10 bases and J gave up 5 bases, with 23 bases separating them. The CDR3 totals 15 residues. This CDR3 reads CATIKTGNWGTEAFF. The DNA for the CDR3 is TGTGCCACCATAAAAACGGGAAACTGGGGAACTGAAGCTTTCTTT.

The V gene is TRBV11-1, the J gene TRBJ2-6; the D gene is possibly TRBD1 (6 bases). The CDR3 extends over 15 amino acids. The germline CDR1 and CDR2 sequences are SGHAT and FQDESV (reference sequence). V was trimmed by 4 bases and J by 0 bases, leaving 7 bases between them. Here the CDR3 reads CASSSQGSGANVLTF. As DNA, the CDR3 is TGTGCCAGCAGCTCACAGGGCTCTGGGGCCAACGTCCTGACTTTC.

The rearrangement uses TRBV13 and TRBJ1-2, with 7 nucleotides matching TRBD1. Germline-derived CDR1 and CDR2 are PRHDT and FYEKMQ (reference sequence). This CDR3 has 16 residues. The trim removed 5 bases at V and 5 bases at J, leaving 14 bases unmatched. This CDR3 reads CASSRIDRDTLYGYTF. CDR3 DNA sequence: TGTGCCAGCAGCCGTATCGACAGGGATACCCTATATGGCTACACCTTC. The complete variable domain, with remaining parts taken from reference TRBV13 and TRBJ1-2, reads AAGVIQSPRHLIKEKRETATLKCYPIPRHDTVYWYQQGPGQDPQFLISFYEKMQSDKGSIPDRFSAQQFSDYHSELNMSSLELGDSALYFCASSRIDRDTLYGYTFGSGTRLTVV.

The chain recombines TRBV19 with TRBJ1-5; TRBD1 is a possible D gene (5 bases). Germline values: CDR1 LNHDA, CDR2 SQIVND (reference sequence). Trimming cost V 11 bases and J 1 base, with 15 bases left between them. The CDR3 sequence is 14 residues long. The CDR3 coding sequence is TGTGCCCTAGGGGAGGAAGGGAGCAATCAGCCCCAGCATTTT. It codes for CALGEEGSNQPQHF.

V gene TRBV7-8 combines with J gene TRBJ2-3; D is perhaps TRBD1 (6 bases). The CDR3 has 13 residues. CDR1 SGHVS and CDR2 FQNEAQ come from the germline V gene. Trimming removed 5 bases from V and 6 bases from J, with 12 bases in between. DNA for the CDR3: TGTGCCAGCAGCCCACGGACAGCCGATACGCAGTATTTT. Translating it yields CASSPRTADTQYF.

The chain uses TRBV5-5 and TRBJ2-5, with TRBD1 matching 11 bases. CDR3 size: 16 residues. V gave up 4 bases and J gave up 4 bases; unmatched junction bases: 9. CDR1 is SGHKS and CDR2 is YYEKEE in the germline V gene (reference sequence). CDR3 nucleotide sequence: TGTGCCAGCAGCCCGGGGACAGGGGGTGCGGGAGAGACCCAGTACTTC. It encodes CASSPGTGGAGETQYF. The full variable domain, with the rest looked up from reference TRBV5-5 and TRBJ2-5, is DAGVTQSPTHLIKTRGQQVTLRCSPISGHKSVSWYQQVLGQGPQFIFQYYEKEERGRGNFPDRFSARQFPNYSSELNVNALLLGDSALYLCASSPGTGGAGETQYFGPGTRLLVL.

This rearrangement joins TRBV18 to TRBJ1-1; D remains unclear. Germline CDR1 and CDR2: KGHSH and LQKENI. CDR3 size: 12 residues. With 4 bases removed from V and 7 bases from J, the gap between germline ends came to 10 bases. CDR3 DNA: TGTGCCAGCTCACGAGAAAGCAATGAAGCTTTCTTT. Translating gives CASSRESNEAFF.

The chain couples TRBV5-6 to TRBJ1-2, with a weak D call TRBD1 (6 bases). The CDR3 has 15 amino acids. Looked up from germline, CDR1 is SGHDT and CDR2 is YYEEEE. The V gene lost 6 bases and the J gene lost 2 bases, with 17 bases spanning the gap. The CDR3 bases are TGTGCCAGCAAAAAAGAACCCGGGACAAACTATGGCTACACCTTC. Protein: CASKKEPGTNYGYTF.

This rearrangement joins TRBV19 to TRBJ1-6; 8 bases are a match to TRBD1. The CDR3 contains 17 residues. Germline loops: CDR1 LNHDA, CDR2 SQIVND (reference sequence). J was trimmed by 7 bases and V by 5 bases; bases with no gene match: 13. The CDR3, as DNA: TGTGCCAGTAGTCTCCACCTAGGACAGGGCGAGAATTCACCCCTCCACTTT. Amino acid sequence: CASSLHLGQGENSPLHF.

The chain recombines TRBV7-2 with TRBJ2-7; D possibly corresponds to TRBD1 (7 bases). This CDR3 has 17 amino acids. Germline-derived CDR1 and CDR2 are SGHTA and FQGNSA. Trimming removed 1 base at V and 0 bases at J, with 16 bases between. CDR3 DNA sequence: TGTGCCAGCAGCTTAGGCCCGCCAGGGGGACTCTCCTACGAGCAGTACTTC. It translates to CASSLGPPGGLSYEQYF.

V is TRBV24-1 and J is TRBJ1-2; 9 bases match TRBD1. V lost 4 bases to trimming and J lost 4 bases; unmatched junction nucleotides: 6. Germline CDR1 KGHDR, CDR2 SFDVKD. This CDR3 contains 15 residues. CDR3 region: CATSEPGQGGYGYTF. The CDR3 bases are TGTGCCACCAGTGAACCGGGACAGGGAGGCTATGGCTACACCTTC.

V and J are TRBV18 and TRBJ2-7; 10 bases are shared with TRBD2. Germline V CDR1 and CDR2: KGHSH, LQKENI. The trim removed 6 bases at V and 4 bases at J, leaving 6 bases unmatched. The CDR3 is 14 amino acids. The CDR3 loop reads CASSPGLAPYEQYF. The CDR3 DNA is TGTGCCAGCTCGCCGGGACTAGCGCCTTACGAGCAGTACTTC. The entire variable domain, with the rest obtained from reference TRBV18 and TRBJ2-7, is as follows: NAGVMQNPRHLVRRRGQEARLRCSPMKGHSHVYWYRQLPEEGLKFMVYLQKENIIDESGMPKERFSAEFPKEGPSILRIQQVVRGDSAAYFCASSPGLAPYEQYFGPGTRLTVT.

This chain uses TRBV4-1 with TRBJ2-2; D perhaps matches TRBD1 (6 bases). The CDR3 has 15 residues. The germline gives CDR1 MGHRA, CDR2 YSYEKL. Trimming took off 3 bases at V and 4 bases at J, with 12 bases between the two ends. Written as DNA, the CDR3 is TGCGCCAGCAGCCAGAGCAGGGGACCCACCGGGGAGCTGTTTTTT. Protein sequence: CASSQSRGPTGELFF.